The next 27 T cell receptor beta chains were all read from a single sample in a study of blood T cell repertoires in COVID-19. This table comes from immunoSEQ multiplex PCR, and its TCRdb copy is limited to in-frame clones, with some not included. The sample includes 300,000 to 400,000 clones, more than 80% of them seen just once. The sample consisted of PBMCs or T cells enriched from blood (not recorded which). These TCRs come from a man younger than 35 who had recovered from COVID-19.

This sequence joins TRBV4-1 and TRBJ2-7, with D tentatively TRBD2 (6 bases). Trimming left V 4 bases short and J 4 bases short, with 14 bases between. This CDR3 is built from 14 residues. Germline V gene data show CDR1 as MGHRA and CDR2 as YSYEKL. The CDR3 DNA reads TGCGCCAGCAGCCCCCCCGGACTACCGTACGAGCAGTACTTC. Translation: CASSPPGLPYEQYF.

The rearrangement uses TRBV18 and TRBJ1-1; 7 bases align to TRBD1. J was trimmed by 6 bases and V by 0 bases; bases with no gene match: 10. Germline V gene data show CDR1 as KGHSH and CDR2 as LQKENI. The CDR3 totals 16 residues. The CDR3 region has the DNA TGTGCCAGCTCACCACCAAACGGACAGGAATGGGCTGAAGCTTTCTTT. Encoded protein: CASSPPNGQEWAEAFF.

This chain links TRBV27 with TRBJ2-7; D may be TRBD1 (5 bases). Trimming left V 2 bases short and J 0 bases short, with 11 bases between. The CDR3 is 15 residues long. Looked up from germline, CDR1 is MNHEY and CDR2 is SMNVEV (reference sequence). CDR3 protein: CASSLQGVVSYEQYF. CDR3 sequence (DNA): TGTGCCAGCAGTTTACAAGGGGTAGTCTCCTACGAGCAGTACTTC.

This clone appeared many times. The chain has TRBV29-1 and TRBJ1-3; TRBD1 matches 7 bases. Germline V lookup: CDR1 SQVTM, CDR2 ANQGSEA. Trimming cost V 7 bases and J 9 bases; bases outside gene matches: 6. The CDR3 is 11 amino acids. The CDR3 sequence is CSAQGGGTIYF. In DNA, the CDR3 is TGCAGCGCCCAGGGGGGAGGCACCATATATTTT.

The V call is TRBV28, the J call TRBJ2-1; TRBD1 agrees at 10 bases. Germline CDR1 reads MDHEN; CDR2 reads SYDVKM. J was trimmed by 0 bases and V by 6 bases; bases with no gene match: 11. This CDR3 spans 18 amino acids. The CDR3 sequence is CASSDRGLKGSSYNEQFF. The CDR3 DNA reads TGTGCCAGCAGCGACAGGGGGCTAAAGGGTAGCTCCTACAATGAGCAGTTCTTC. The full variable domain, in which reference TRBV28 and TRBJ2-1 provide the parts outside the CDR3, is DVKVTQSSRYLVKRTGEKVFLECVQDMDHENMFWYRQDPGLGLRLIYFSYDVKMKEKGDIPEGYSVSREKKERFSLILESASTNQTSMYLCASSDRGLKGSSYNEQFFGPGTRLTVL.

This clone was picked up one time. The CDR3 reads CASSLGGQNNEQFF. CDR3 bases: TGTGCCAGCAGCTTAGGGGGACAGAACAATGAGCAGTTCTTC. This sequence joins TRBV7-9 and TRBJ2-1, with 7 nucleotides matching TRBD1. The germline gives CDR1 SEHNR, CDR2 FQNEAQ (reference sequence). The junction had 2 bases not matched to a gene; V was cut back by 1 base and J by 5 bases. CDR3 length: 14 residues.

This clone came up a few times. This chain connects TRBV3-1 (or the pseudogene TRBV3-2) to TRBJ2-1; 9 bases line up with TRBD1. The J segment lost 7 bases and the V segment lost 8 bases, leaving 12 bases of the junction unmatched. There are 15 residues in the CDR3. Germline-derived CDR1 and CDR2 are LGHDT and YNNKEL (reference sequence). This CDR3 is CASEPGQGPANEQFF. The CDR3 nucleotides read TGTGCCAGCGAACCGGGACAGGGCCCAGCGAATGAGCAGTTCTTC.

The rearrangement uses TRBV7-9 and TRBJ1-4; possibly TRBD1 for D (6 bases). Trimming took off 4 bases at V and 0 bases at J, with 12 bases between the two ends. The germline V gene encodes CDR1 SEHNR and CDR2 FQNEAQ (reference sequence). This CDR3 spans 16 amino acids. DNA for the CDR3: TGTGCCAGCAGCTGGACAGAGCTTGCAACTAATGAAAAACTGTTTTTT. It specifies CASSWTELATNEKLFF.

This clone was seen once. The CDR3 here is CASSPRTSHASYNEQFF. The CDR3, as DNA: TGTGCCAGCAGCCCCCGGACTAGCCACGCCTCCTACAATGAGCAGTTCTTC. The rearrangement links TRBV9 to TRBJ2-1, with 8 bases aligning to TRBD2. The germline V gene has CDR1 SGDLS and CDR2 YYNGEE. This CDR3 has 17 amino acids. V was clipped by 4 bases and J by 0 bases; unmatched bases: 9.

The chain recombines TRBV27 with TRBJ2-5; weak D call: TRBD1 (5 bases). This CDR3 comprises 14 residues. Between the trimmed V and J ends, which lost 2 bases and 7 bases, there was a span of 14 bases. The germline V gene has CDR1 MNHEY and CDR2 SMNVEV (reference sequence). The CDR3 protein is CASSLQGAELTQYF. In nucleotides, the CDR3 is TGTGCCAGCAGTTTACAGGGCGCTGAGTTGACCCAGTACTTC.

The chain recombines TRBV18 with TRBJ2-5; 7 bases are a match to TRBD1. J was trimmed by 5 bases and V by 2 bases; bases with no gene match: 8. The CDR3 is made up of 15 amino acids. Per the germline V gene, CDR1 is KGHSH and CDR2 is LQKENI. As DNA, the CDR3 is TGTGCCAGCTCACCAGCCAGGGGGTTCGAGGAGACCCAGTACTTC. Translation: CASSPARGFEETQYF.

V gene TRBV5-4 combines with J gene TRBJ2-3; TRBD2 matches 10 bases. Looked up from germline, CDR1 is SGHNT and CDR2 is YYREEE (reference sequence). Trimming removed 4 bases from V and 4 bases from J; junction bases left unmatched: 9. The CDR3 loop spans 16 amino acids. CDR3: CASSPRLAGGSDTQYF. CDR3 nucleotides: TGTGCCAGCAGCCCTCGTTTAGCGGGGGGTTCAGATACGCAGTATTTT.

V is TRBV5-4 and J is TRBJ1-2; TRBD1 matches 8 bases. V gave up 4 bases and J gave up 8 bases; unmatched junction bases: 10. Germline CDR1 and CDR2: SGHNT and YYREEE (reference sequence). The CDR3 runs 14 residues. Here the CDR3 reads CASSQRRQGYGYTF. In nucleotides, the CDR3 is TGTGCCAGCAGCCAGAGACGACAGGGGTACGGCTACACCTTC.

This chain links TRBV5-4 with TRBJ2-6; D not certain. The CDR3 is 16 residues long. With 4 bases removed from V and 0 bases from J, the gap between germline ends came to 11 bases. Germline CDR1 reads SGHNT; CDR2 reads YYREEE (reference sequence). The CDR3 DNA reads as TGTGCCAGCAGCCCCCAATTTCACTCTGGGGCCAACGTCCTGACTTTC. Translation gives CASSPQFHSGANVLTF. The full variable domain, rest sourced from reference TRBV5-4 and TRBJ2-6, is ETGVTQSPTHLIKTRGQQVTLRCSSQSGHNTVSWYQQALGQGPQFIFQYYREEENGRGNFPPRFSGLQFPNYSSELNVNALELDDSALYLCASSPQFHSGANVLTFGAGSRLTVL.

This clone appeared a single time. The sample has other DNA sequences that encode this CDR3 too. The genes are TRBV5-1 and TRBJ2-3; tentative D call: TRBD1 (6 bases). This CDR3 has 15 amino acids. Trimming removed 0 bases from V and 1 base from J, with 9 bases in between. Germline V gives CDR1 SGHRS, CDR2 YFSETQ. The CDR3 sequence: CASSLVRGGTDTQYF. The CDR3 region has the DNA TGCGCCAGCAGCTTGGTCAGGGGAGGCACAGATACGCAGTATTTT. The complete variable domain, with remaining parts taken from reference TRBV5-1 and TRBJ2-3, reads KAGVTQTPRYLIKTRGQQVTLSCSPISGHRSVSWYQQTPGQGLQFLFEYFSETQRNKGNFPGRFSGRQFSNSRSEMNVSTLELGDSALYLCASSLVRGGTDTQYFGPGTRLTVL.

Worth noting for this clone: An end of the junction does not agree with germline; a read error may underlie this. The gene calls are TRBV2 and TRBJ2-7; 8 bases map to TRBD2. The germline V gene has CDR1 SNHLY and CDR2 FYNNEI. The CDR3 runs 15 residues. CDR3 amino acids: CASSEAGTRNYEQYF. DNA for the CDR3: TGTGCCAGCAGCGAAGCCGGGACTAGAAACTACGAGCAGTACTTC.

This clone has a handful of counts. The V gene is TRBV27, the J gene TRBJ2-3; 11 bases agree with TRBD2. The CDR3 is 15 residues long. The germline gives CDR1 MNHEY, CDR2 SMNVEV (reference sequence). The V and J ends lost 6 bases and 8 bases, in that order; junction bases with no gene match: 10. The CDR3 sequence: CASSMTSGTTGTQYF. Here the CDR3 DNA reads TGTGCCAGCAGCATGACTAGCGGGACTACGGGTACGCAGTATTTT.

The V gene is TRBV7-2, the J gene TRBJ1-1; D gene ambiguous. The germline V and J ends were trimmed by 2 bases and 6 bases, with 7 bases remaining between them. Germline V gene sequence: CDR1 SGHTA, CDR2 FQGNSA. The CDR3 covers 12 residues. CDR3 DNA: TGTGCCAGCAGCTTATGGGCAGCTGAAGCTTTCTTT. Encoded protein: CASSLWAAEAFF.

The CDR3 region is CASSRGGADTQYF. CDR3 coding DNA: TGTGCCAGCAGCCGAGGGGGTGCAGATACGCAGTATTTT. The chain links TRBV11-2 to TRBJ2-3; tentatively, D is TRBD1 (6 bases). V lost 5 bases to trimming and J lost 4 bases, with 10 bases between them. The CDR3 runs to 13 residues. Germline V lookup: CDR1 SGHAT, CDR2 FQNNGV.

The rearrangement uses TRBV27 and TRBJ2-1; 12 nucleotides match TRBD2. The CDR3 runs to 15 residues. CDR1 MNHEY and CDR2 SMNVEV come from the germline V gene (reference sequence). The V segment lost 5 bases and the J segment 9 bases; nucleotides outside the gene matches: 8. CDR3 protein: CASSTLGLAGGEQFF. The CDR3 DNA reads TGTGCCAGCAGTACCTTGGGACTAGCGGGTGGTGAGCAGTTCTTC.

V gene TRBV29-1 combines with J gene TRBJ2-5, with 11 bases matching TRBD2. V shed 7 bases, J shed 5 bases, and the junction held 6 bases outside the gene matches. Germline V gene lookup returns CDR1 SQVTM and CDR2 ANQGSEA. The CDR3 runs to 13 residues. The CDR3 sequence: CSGGLAGPETQYF. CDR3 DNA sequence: TGCAGCGGCGGACTAGCGGGCCCTGAGACCCAGTACTTC.

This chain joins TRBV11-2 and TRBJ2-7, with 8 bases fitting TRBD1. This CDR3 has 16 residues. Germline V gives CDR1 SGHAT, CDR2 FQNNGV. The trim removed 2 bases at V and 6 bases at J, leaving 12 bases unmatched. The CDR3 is CASSLYPRTGRFEQYF. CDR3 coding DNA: TGTGCCAGCAGCTTATACCCCAGGACAGGGCGTTTCGAGCAGTACTTC.

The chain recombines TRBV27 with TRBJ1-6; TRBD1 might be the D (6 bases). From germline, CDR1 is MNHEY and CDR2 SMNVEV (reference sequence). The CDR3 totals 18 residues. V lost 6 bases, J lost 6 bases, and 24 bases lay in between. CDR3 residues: CASRNLGAGGQSNSPLHF. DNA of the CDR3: TGTGCCAGCAGAAATCTCGGCGCAGGAGGACAGAGTAATTCACCCCTCCACTTT.

CDR3 coding DNA: TGTGCCAGCAGCTTAATTTCACCAGGCACCTACGAGCAGTACTTC. It yields the protein CASSLISPGTYEQYF. The rearrangement uses TRBV11-2 and TRBJ2-7; D ambiguous. Between the trimmed V and J ends, which lost 2 bases and 2 bases, there was a span of 13 bases. CDR1 is SGHAT and CDR2 is FQNNGV in the germline V gene. The CDR3 has 15 residues.

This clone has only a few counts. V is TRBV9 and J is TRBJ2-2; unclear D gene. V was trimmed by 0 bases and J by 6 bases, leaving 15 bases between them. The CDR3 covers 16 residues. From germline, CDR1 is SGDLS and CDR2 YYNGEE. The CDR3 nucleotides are TGTGCCAGCAGCGTAGAGAACCGCCCCGCGGCCGGGGAGCTGTTTTTT. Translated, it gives CASSVENRPAAGELFF.

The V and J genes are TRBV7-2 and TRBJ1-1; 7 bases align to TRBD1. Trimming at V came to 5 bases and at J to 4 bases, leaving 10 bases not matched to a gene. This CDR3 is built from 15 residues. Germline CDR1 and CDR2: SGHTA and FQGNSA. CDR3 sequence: CASSPGQPGGTEAFF. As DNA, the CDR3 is TGTGCCAGCAGCCCGGGACAGCCTGGGGGCACTGAAGCTTTCTTT.

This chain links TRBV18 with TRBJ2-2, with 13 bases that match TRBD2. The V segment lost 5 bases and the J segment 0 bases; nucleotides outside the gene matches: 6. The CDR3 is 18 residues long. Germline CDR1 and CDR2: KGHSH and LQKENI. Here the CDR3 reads CASSSGLAGATNTGELFF. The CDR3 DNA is TGTGCCAGCTCATCCGGACTAGCGGGGGCGACGAACACCGGGGAGCTGTTTTTT.